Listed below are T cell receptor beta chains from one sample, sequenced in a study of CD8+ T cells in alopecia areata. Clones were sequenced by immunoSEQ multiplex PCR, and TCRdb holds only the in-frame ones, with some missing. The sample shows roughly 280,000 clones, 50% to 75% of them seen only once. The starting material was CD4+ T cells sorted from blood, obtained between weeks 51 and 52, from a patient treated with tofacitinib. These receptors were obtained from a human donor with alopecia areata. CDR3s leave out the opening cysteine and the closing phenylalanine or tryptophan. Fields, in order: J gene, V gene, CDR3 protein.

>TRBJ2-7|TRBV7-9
ASSLSWGAYEQY
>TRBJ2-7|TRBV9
ASSVASGEQY
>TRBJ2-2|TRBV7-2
ASSLRGSDTGELF
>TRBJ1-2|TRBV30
AYGQNYGYT
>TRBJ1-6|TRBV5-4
ASSLAGNSYNSPLH
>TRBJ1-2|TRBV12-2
ASRLEGAYT
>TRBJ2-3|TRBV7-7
ASSSGFLDTQY
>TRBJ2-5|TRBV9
ASSREMETQY
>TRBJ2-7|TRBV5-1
ASSFDGTVEQY
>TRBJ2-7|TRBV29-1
SVVRDVSSYEQY
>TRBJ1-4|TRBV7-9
ASSSPREKLF
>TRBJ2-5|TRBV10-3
AIRATSVKTQY
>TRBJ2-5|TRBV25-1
ASSEPGLDRDQY
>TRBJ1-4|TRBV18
ASSPRADEKLF
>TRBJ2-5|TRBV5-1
ASSLTGKETQY
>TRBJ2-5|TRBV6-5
ASSYSEISQETQY
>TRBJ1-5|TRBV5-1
ASSLGGGGQPQH
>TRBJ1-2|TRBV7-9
ASSPETNYGYT
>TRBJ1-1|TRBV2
ASSEQGNTEAF
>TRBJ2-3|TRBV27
ASSSLMSAAYTQY
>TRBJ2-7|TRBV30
AWTAHLPGQAIHEQY
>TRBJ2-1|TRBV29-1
SVEDTMGNEQF
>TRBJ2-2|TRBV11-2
ASNKDTGELF
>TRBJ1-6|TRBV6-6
ASCRGDSPLH
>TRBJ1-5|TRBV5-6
ASSSSKDWQPQH
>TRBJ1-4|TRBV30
AWSVLGQGSEKLF
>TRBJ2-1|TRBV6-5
ASTFSSAGGYNEQF
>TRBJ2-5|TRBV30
AWSVLGVETQY
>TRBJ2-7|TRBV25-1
ASSESRVPYEQY
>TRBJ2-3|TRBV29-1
SAGQGDDTQY
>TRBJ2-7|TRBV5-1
ASSFGEAEQY
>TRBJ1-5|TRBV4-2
ASGVTVTGSNQPQH
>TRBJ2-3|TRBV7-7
ASSPGGNTQY
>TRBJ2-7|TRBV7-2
ASSSQIYEQY
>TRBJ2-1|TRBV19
ASSIGGNEQF
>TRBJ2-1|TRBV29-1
SVEPPGLAGFSYNEQF
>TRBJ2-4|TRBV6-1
ASSHGGQKNIQY
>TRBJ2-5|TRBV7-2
ASSGHIQETQY
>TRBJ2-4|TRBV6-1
ASSDIGLAGGPQY
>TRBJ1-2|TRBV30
AWSVGANYGYT
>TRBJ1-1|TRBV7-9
ASSLPRNTEAF
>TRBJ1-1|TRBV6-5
ASRRVAYPEAF
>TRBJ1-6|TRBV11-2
ASSDRRRGLSYNSPLH
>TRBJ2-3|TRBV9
ASSVVRGDTQY
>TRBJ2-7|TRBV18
ASSPPGQIYEQY
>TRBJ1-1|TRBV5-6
ASSLPGQFEAF
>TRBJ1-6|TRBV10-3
AISEGDRGASPLH
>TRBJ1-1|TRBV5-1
ASSLAAGRTEAF
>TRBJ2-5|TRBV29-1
SVDPSQETQY
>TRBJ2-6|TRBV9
ASSVVSGSGANVLT
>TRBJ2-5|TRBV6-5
ASSYSWGQETQY
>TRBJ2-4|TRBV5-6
ASSFGPRMAKNIQY
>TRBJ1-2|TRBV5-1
ASSLVAGQYYGYT
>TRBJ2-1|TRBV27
ASSLPPVRGREQF
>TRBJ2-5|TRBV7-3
ASSLSGGPGPQY
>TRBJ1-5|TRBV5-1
ASSETGGFGNQPQH
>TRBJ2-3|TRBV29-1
SVSTGTASSTQY
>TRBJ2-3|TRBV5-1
ASSPQASGGAGKDTQY